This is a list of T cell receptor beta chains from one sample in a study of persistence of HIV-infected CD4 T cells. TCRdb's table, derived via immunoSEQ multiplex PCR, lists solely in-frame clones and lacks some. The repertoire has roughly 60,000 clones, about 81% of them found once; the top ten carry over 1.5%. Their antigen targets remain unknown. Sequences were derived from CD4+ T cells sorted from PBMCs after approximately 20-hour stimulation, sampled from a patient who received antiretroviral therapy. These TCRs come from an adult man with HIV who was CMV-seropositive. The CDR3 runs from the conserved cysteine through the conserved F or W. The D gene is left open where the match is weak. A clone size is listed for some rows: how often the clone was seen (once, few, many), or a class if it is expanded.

DNA: TGTGCCAGCAGCCAAGTAAGAAACACCATATATTTT; CDR3: CASSQVRNTIYF; V: TRBV3-1/TRBV3-2; size: NA; J: TRBJ1-3; D: NA
DNA: TGTGCCAGCAGTGCATCAGGACTAGGAAGCACAGATACGCAGTATTTT; CDR3: CASSASGLGSTDTQYF; V: TRBV2; size: NA; J: TRBJ2-3; D: TRBD2
DNA: TGTGCCAGCACCCGAGGGGACCTCTGGCAGTACTTC; CDR3: CASTRGDLWQYF; V: TRBV12-3/TRBV12-4; size: NA; J: TRBJ2-7; D: NA
DNA: TGTGCCAGCAGCTTAATCGCCAGGTTCAATTCACCCCTCCACTTT; CDR3: CASSLIARFNSPLHF; V: TRBV7-2; size: few; J: TRBJ1-6; D: NA
DNA: TGTGCCAGCAGCCTGCGGGCAGGCTTGAACACTGAAGCTTTCTTT; CDR3: CASSLRAGLNTEAFF; V: TRBV7-2; size: NA; J: TRBJ1-1; D: NA
DNA: TGTGCCAGCAGCTTAGAGACAGGGCATGGCTACACCTTC; CDR3: CASSLETGHGYTF; V: TRBV7-6; size: NA; J: TRBJ1-2; D: TRBD1
DNA: TGTGCCACCAGCGGGGGACGCGCAACTAATGAAAAACTGTTTTTT; CDR3: CATSGGRATNEKLFF; V: TRBV15; size: NA; J: TRBJ1-4; D: NA
DNA: TGTGCCAGCAGTCCAGGCGGATCTACCCGTACCCCTTCATGGACCGAGCAGTACTTC; CDR3: CASSPGGSTRTPSWTEQYF; V: TRBV28; size: NA; J: TRBJ2-7; D: NA
DNA: TGTGCCAGTAGTACGGGACAGGGAGGTCAGCCCCAGCATTTT; CDR3: CASSTGQGGQPQHF; V: TRBV19; size: NA; J: TRBJ1-5; D: TRBD1
DNA: TGTGCCAGCAGTGAAGCGCGGGCCACACTTGTTGAAGCTTTCTTT; CDR3: CASSEARATLVEAFF; V: TRBV6-1; size: NA; J: TRBJ1-1; D: NA
DNA: TGTGCCAGTAGTATTATGGGGAATGGCTACACCTTC; CDR3: CASSIMGNGYTF; V: TRBV19; size: NA; J: TRBJ1-2; D: NA
DNA: TGTGCCAGCAGTAGCGACAGGGGTGCCAATCAGCCCCAGCATTTT; CDR3: CASSSDRGANQPQHF; V: TRBV6-5; size: NA; J: TRBJ1-5; D: TRBD1
DNA: TGCGCCAGCAGCCAAGCCCTCTTAGTAGCGGGGGGCGCATACAATGAGCAGTTCTTC; CDR3: CASSQALLVAGGAYNEQFF; V: TRBV4-1; size: NA; J: TRBJ2-1; D: TRBD2
DNA: TGCGCCAGCAGCCAAGAGAACAACAATCAGCCCCAGCATTTT; CDR3: CASSQENNNQPQHF; V: TRBV4-1; size: NA; J: TRBJ1-5; D: NA
DNA: TGTGCCAGCAGCCAAGAATATAGGCAAAATCAGCCCCAGCATTTT; CDR3: CASSQEYRQNQPQHF; V: TRBV4-2; size: NA; J: TRBJ1-5; D: NA
DNA: TGTGCCAGCAGAATATGGGACAGGACTGCACCCCTCCACTTT; CDR3: CASRIWDRTAPLHF; V: TRBV27; size: NA; J: TRBJ1-6; D: TRBD1
DNA: TGTGCCAGCAGCTCACAGGGGACGGGTCAGCCCCAGCATTTT; CDR3: CASSSQGTGQPQHF; V: TRBV6-5; size: NA; J: TRBJ1-5; D: TRBD1
DNA: TGTGCCAGCAGTAGAAGACAGGGGGGCACTGAAGCTTTCTTT; CDR3: CASSRRQGGTEAFF; V: TRBV2; size: once; J: TRBJ1-1; D: TRBD1
DNA: TGTGCCAGCAGCGAACAGCGGGACTATGGCTACACCTTC; CDR3: CASSEQRDYGYTF; V: TRBV6-6; size: few; J: TRBJ1-2; D: NA
DNA: TGTGCCAGCAGTCAAAGGGTTCGAGTTCCCCAGCATTTT; CDR3: CASSQRVRVPQHF; V: TRBV6-2/TRBV6-3; size: NA; J: TRBJ1-5; D: NA
DNA: TGTGCCAGCACCTTCGGCAATCAGCCCCAGCATTTT; CDR3: CASTFGNQPQHF; V: TRBV12-3/TRBV12-4; size: NA; J: TRBJ1-5; D: NA
DNA: TGTGCCAGCAGGTCACAGGGGGCGCCGAATGAAAAACTGTTTTTT; CDR3: CASRSQGAPNEKLFF; V: TRBV6-5; size: many; J: TRBJ1-4; D: TRBD1
DNA: TGTGCCAGCAGCTCACAACCGAACACTGAAGCTTTCTTT; CDR3: CASSSQPNTEAFF; V: TRBV11-2; size: NA; J: TRBJ1-1; D: NA
DNA: TGTGCCAGCAGGGGGGACGCTGATAATTCACCCCTCCACTTT; CDR3: CASRGDADNSPLHF; V: TRBV2; size: NA; J: TRBJ1-6; D: NA
DNA: TGTGCCAGCAGTTACTCTGGACGGGTCTATGGCTACACCTTC; CDR3: CASSYSGRVYGYTF; V: TRBV6-5; size: NA; J: TRBJ1-2; D: NA
DNA: TGCGCCAGCAGCTTAGGAGACAGGAGCACAGATACGCAGTATTTT; CDR3: CASSLGDRSTDTQYF; V: TRBV5-1; size: NA; J: TRBJ2-3; D: NA
DNA: TGTGCCAGCAGCTCTCCTCCAGGGGGCCCAGGCGTGGATACGCAGTATTTT; CDR3: CASSSPPGGPGVDTQYF; V: TRBV5-4; size: NA; J: TRBJ2-3; D: TRBD1
DNA: TGTGCCAGCAGCTTGGACTCCTACTCCTACGAGCAGTACTTC; CDR3: CASSLDSYSYEQYF; V: TRBV5-4; size: NA; J: TRBJ2-7; D: NA
DNA: TGTGCCACCAGTGATGCGACTAGCGGGGATACGCAGTATTTT; CDR3: CATSDATSGDTQYF; V: TRBV24-1; size: NA; J: TRBJ2-3; D: TRBD2
DNA: TGCAGCGTCTTGACTCCTCCTAACGAGCAGTACTTC; CDR3: CSVLTPPNEQYF; V: TRBV29-1; size: medium-sized; J: TRBJ2-7; D: NA
DNA: TGTGCCAGCAATCGCCTTGGGGAAAAACTGTTTTTT; CDR3: CASNRLGEKLFF; V: TRBV28; size: NA; J: TRBJ1-4; D: NA
DNA: TGTGCCAGCAGCTTAACGAGGGGGCCGGGGAATAATCAGCCCCAGCATTTT; CDR3: CASSLTRGPGNNQPQHF; V: TRBV7-8; size: NA; J: TRBJ1-5; D: TRBD1
DNA: TGTGCCAGCGAAACCGGGGCAGCCCTAGCTAACTATGGCTACACCTTC; CDR3: CASETGAALANYGYTF; V: TRBV28; size: NA; J: TRBJ1-2; D: NA
DNA: TGTGCCATCAGTGAAGGGGTAGCGGGGGGCAATGAGCAGTTCTTC; CDR3: CAISEGVAGGNEQFF; V: TRBV10-3; size: medium-sized; J: TRBJ2-1; D: TRBD2
DNA: TGTGCCAGCAGCCTAAGGGTAGGCAGCCCGGTTACGCAGTATTTT; CDR3: CASSLRVGSPVTQYF; V: TRBV2; size: NA; J: TRBJ2-3; D: NA
DNA: TGTGCCAGCAGCTTAGGACAGGGGGACTACAATGAGCAGTTCTTC; CDR3: CASSLGQGDYNEQFF; V: TRBV7-6; size: NA; J: TRBJ2-1; D: TRBD1
DNA: TGCGCCAGCAGTGAGTCACAACAGAGCACAGATACGCAGTATTTT; CDR3: CASSESQQSTDTQYF; V: TRBV10-1; size: few; J: TRBJ2-3; D: NA
DNA: TGCGCCAGCAGCCGGACACCGGGACAGGGGGCTAACGGGGAGCTGTTTTTT; CDR3: CASSRTPGQGANGELFF; V: TRBV5-1; size: NA; J: TRBJ2-2; D: TRBD1
DNA: TGTGCCAGCAGTCAGGGACAAGGTGCGAGAGGCTACACCTTC; CDR3: CASSQGQGARGYTF; V: TRBV28; size: NA; J: TRBJ1-2; D: NA
DNA: TGTGCCAGCAGCTTGGGATCGGCGGGGGGCTACACCTTC; CDR3: CASSLGSAGGYTF; V: TRBV5-4; size: few; J: TRBJ1-2; D: NA
DNA: TGTGCCAGTAGTATAGGGGTCACAGTGAACACTGAAGCTTTCTTT; CDR3: CASSIGVTVNTEAFF; V: TRBV19; size: NA; J: TRBJ1-1; D: NA
DNA: TGTGCCAGCAGCTCGAGAAGGACGGGAGGGTGGGATACGCAGTATTTT; CDR3: CASSSRRTGGWDTQYF; V: TRBV13; size: NA; J: TRBJ2-3; D: TRBD2
DNA: TGTGCCAGCAGCTCGACAGGATCTGGAAACACCATATATTTT; CDR3: CASSSTGSGNTIYF; V: TRBV9; size: few; J: TRBJ1-3; D: NA
DNA: TGTGCCAGCAGCCCAAACAGGGCTGGCTACACCTTC; CDR3: CASSPNRAGYTF; V: TRBV6-2/TRBV6-3; size: NA; J: TRBJ1-2; D: NA
DNA: TGTGCCAGCACCCAAAAGACCGAGGGCCCGGGCACAGATACGCAGTATTTT; CDR3: CASTQKTEGPGTDTQYF; V: TRBV7-3; size: NA; J: TRBJ2-3; D: NA
DNA: TGCAGCGTTGTTTTTTGGGGGAACACTGAAGCTTTCTTT; CDR3: CSVVFWGNTEAFF; V: TRBV29-1; size: NA; J: TRBJ1-1; D: NA
DNA: TGTGCCAGCAGCTTGGGAACGCGGGGGGGCCTCTACGAGCAGTACTTC; CDR3: CASSLGTRGGLYEQYF; V: TRBV5-8; size: few; J: TRBJ2-7; D: TRBD2
DNA: TGCGCCAGCAGCTTGGACAGGGGAAAAGGAAACACCATATATTTT; CDR3: CASSLDRGKGNTIYF; V: TRBV5-1; size: NA; J: TRBJ1-3; D: TRBD1
DNA: TGTGCCACCAGCAGAGAAAGCTCAAACACCGGGGAGCTGTTTTTT; CDR3: CATSRESSNTGELFF; V: TRBV15; size: NA; J: TRBJ2-2; D: NA
DNA: TGTGCCACCAGCAGGCCGGGGACAGGCCTCATTAATGAAAAACTGTTTTTT; CDR3: CATSRPGTGLINEKLFF; V: TRBV15; size: NA; J: TRBJ1-4; D: TRBD1
DNA: TGTGCCAGCAGACATGAACAGGGAGAAGCTTTCTTT; CDR3: CASRHEQGEAFF; V: TRBV12-3/TRBV12-4; size: NA; J: TRBJ1-1; D: NA
DNA: TGCGCCAGCAGCCAAACTAGCGGGGGCTCCTACGAGCAGTACTTC; CDR3: CASSQTSGGSYEQYF; V: TRBV4-1; size: NA; J: TRBJ2-7; D: TRBD2
DNA: TGTGCCAGCTCACCACCAGGGGTGAGGGGCAATCAGCCCCAGCATTTT; CDR3: CASSPPGVRGNQPQHF; V: TRBV18; size: NA; J: TRBJ1-5; D: NA